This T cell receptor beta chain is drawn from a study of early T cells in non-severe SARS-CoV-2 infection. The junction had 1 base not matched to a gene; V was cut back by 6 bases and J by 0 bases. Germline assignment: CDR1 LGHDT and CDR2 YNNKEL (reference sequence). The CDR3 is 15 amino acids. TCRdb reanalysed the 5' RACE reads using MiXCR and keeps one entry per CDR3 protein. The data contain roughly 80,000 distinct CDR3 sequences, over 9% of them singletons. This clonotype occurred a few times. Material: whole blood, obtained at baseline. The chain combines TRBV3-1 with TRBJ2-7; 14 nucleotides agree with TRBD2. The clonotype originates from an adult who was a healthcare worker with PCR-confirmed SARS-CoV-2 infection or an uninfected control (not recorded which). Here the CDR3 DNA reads TGTGCCAGCAGGGGACTAGCGGGGGCCTCCTACGAGCAGTACTTC. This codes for CASRGLAGASYEQYF.